These 31 T cell receptor beta chains originate from one sample sequenced in a study of blood T cell repertoires in COVID-19. Profiled with immunoSEQ multiplex PCR; TCRdb holds only in-frame clones, not every one. The top ten hold over 0.75% of the sample, which has under 250,000 clones, around 90% seen once. Specimen: peripheral blood. These receptors all come from a man aged 60 to 69 with COVID-19, enrolled during active disease.

For this clone: A junction boundary mismatches the germline segment, possibly from a read error. V usage is TRBV19 and J usage is TRBJ1-5, with TRBD1 as a possible D gene (6 bases). Germline V gene lookup returns CDR1 LNHDA and CDR2 SQIVND (reference sequence). The CDR3 spans 14 residues. The CDR3 DNA is TGTGCCAGCAGTAACGACAGGCGCGGTCGGCCCCAGCATTTT. It specifies CASSNDRRGRPQHF. Based on the CDR3 plus reference TRBV19 and TRBJ1-5, the full variable domain is DGGITQSPKYLFRKEGQNVTLSCEQNLNHDAMYWYRQDPGQGLRLIYYSQIVNDFQKGDIAEGYSVSREKKESFPLTVTSAQKNPTAFYLCASSNDRRGRPQHFGDGTRLSIL.

This clone has only one observation. This chain uses TRBV5-4 with TRBJ2-5; D is possibly TRBD1 (6 bases). Germline loops: CDR1 SGHNT, CDR2 YYREEE (reference sequence). The CDR3 spans 12 residues. Trimming shortened V by 4 bases and J by 5 bases, and 9 bases separated the two germline ends. CDR3 bases: TGTGCCAGCAGCCCTCAGGGGGAGACCCAGTACTTC. This translates into CASSPQGETQYF.

A single count supports this clone. The chain links TRBV3-1 (or the pseudogene TRBV3-2) to TRBJ1-4; D may be TRBD1 (5 bases). This CDR3 contains 15 residues. V dropped 1 base and J dropped 5 bases, with 11 bases sitting between them. Per germline, CDR1 LGHDT and CDR2 YNNKEL (reference sequence). The CDR3, as DNA: TGTGCCAGCAGCCAAGTTGACAGTTTGAATGAAAAACTGTTTTTT. Protein: CASSQVDSLNEKLFF.

In this sample, this clone turned up once. The chain links TRBV5-4 to TRBJ1-1; D unclear. CDR1 is SGHNT and CDR2 is YYREEE in the germline V gene (reference sequence). V was clipped by 1 base and J by 6 bases, with 19 bases between them. The length of the CDR3 is 16 residues. CDR3 coding DNA: TGTGCCAGCAGCTTGACCCTGAGGCAGGCCGGGGCTGAAGCTTTCTTT. This encodes CASSLTLRQAGAEAFF. Full variable domain (remainder filled in from reference TRBV5-4 and TRBJ1-1): ETGVTQSPTHLIKTRGQQVTLRCSSQSGHNTVSWYQQALGQGPQFIFQYYREEENGRGNFPPRFSGLQFPNYSSELNVNALELDDSALYLCASSLTLRQAGAEAFFGQGTRLTVV.

V gene TRBV28 combines with J gene TRBJ1-2; D might be TRBD1 (5 bases). This CDR3 contains 16 residues. Germline loops: CDR1 MDHEN, CDR2 SYDVKM. Trimming took off 0 bases at V and 4 bases at J, with 15 bases between the two ends. CDR3 nucleotides: TGTGCCAGCAGTTTATGGGGTGGAGACAGCTCCTATGGCTACACCTTC. It translates to CASSLWGGDSSYGYTF.

The rearrangement joins TRBV5-1 to TRBJ1-6, with 9 bases identical to TRBD1. Per the germline V gene, CDR1 is SGHRS and CDR2 is YFSETQ. The trim removed 4 bases at V and 6 bases at J, leaving 14 bases unmatched. CDR3 size: 18 residues. The CDR3 DNA sequence: TGCGCCAGCAGCCTAGGCTTTGACAGACAGGGGGGTAATTCACCCCTCCACTTT. Translation gives CASSLGFDRQGGNSPLHF.

CDR3 sequence: CASSLSGHQMNTEAFF. DNA for the CDR3: TGCGCCAGCAGCTTATCGGGACACCAAATGAACACTGAAGCTTTCTTT. The J gene is TRBJ1-1, the V gene TRBV5-1; possible D gene TRBD1, 6 bases. Germline loops: CDR1 SGHRS, CDR2 YFSETQ. This CDR3 spans 16 amino acids. The germline V and J ends were trimmed by 2 bases and 0 bases, with 14 bases remaining between them.

The count of this clone is one. The chain joins TRBV3-1 (or the pseudogene TRBV3-2) to TRBJ1-2; no reliable D call. The germline V gene encodes CDR1 LGHDT and CDR2 YNNKEL (reference sequence). The CDR3 loop spans 15 amino acids. V lost 4 bases and J 2 bases, leaving 14 bases between the germline ends. CDR3 amino acids: CASSPIAQTNYGYTF. The CDR3 DNA sequence: TGTGCCAGCAGCCCGATCGCACAGACAAACTATGGCTACACCTTC.

The chain couples TRBV5-8 to TRBJ1-1, with TRBD1 identical over 7 bases. This CDR3 comprises 15 residues. Germline CDR1 reads SGHTS; CDR2 reads YDEGEE. After removal of 1 base from V and 6 bases from J, the junction contained 9 bases not matched to a gene. CDR3 in amino acids: CASSLWTGYLPEAFF. The CDR3 DNA reads as TGTGCCAGCAGCTTGTGGACAGGTTATCTTCCTGAAGCTTTCTTT.

The V call is TRBV19, the J call TRBJ2-3; TRBD1 agrees at 9 bases. J was trimmed by 4 bases and V by 4 bases; bases with no gene match: 6. Germline lookup yields CDR1 LNHDA and CDR2 SQIVND (reference sequence). The CDR3 is 15 amino acids. The CDR3 loop is CASSTTGTGPDTQYF. The CDR3, as DNA: TGTGCCAGTAGTACCACCGGGACAGGGCCAGATACGCAGTATTTT.

In its sample, this clone was seen once. The gene calls are TRBV2 and TRBJ2-7; D is possibly TRBD1 (6 bases). Trimming removed 7 bases from V and 1 base from J, with 11 bases in between. The germline gives CDR1 SNHLY, CDR2 FYNNEI. This CDR3 region has 13 residues. In DNA form, the CDR3 reads TGTGCCAGCAAACAGGGCTGGTCCTACGAGCAGTACTTC. Protein sequence: CASKQGWSYEQYF.

The V call is TRBV21-1, the J call TRBJ2-2; TRBD1 is taken as the D call from the table, unchecked against the DNA. TRBV21-1 is given as a pseudogene. The CDR3 length is 16 residues. CDR3 nucleotides: TGTGCCAGCAACTCGCGACAGGGGCAGAACACCGGGGAGCTGTTTTTT. Amino acids: CASNSRQGQNTGELFF.

In DNA form, the CDR3 reads TGCGCCAGCAGTGAGTCGGCGGCGGGGGGGCAGTTCTTC. This encodes CASSESAAGGQFF. This chain connects TRBV10-2 to TRBJ2-1; 8 nucleotides align to TRBD2. Germline V CDR1 and CDR2: WSHSY, SAAADI. The length of the CDR3 is 13 residues. V was pared by 0 bases and J by 12 bases, with 4 bases of the junction left unmatched.

The chain carries TRBV4-1 and TRBJ1-4; 8 nucleotides match TRBD1. CDR3 size: 15 residues. Losses at the gene ends were 4 bases for V and 8 bases for J; bases not matched to a gene: 9. Germline CDR1 MGHRA, CDR2 YSYEKL. The CDR3 DNA is TGCGCCAGCAGCCCGGAGTGGGCAGGGGGCGAAAAACTGTTTTTT. This codes for CASSPEWAGGEKLFF.

The rearrangement uses TRBV5-1 and TRBJ1-6; 9 bases match TRBD1. Germline V lookup: CDR1 SGHRS, CDR2 YFSETQ. The CDR3 is 19 amino acids. The V gene end was trimmed by 2 bases and the J gene end by 5 bases; junction bases not matched to a gene: 14. CDR3 region: CASSFRPGQGVTDNSPLHF. The CDR3 DNA reads TGCGCCAGCAGCTTTCGCCCGGGACAGGGCGTAACAGATAATTCACCCCTCCACTTT. The full variable domain, its missing parts supplied by reference TRBV5-1 and TRBJ1-6, is KAGVTQTPRYLIKTRGQQVTLSCSPISGHRSVSWYQQTPGQGLQFLFEYFSETQRNKGNFPGRFSGRQFSNSRSEMNVSTLELGDSALYLCASSFRPGQGVTDNSPLHFGNGTRLTVT.

The chain links TRBV7-2 to TRBJ1-4, with unresolved D. Germline assignment: CDR1 SGHTA and CDR2 FQGNSA. The CDR3 consists of 14 residues. Between the trimmed V and J ends, which lost 5 bases and 7 bases, there was a span of 14 bases. The CDR3 sequence is CASSIGISGEKLFF. CDR3 sequence (DNA): TGTGCCAGCAGCATAGGGATATCGGGTGAAAAACTGTTTTTT.

The chain joins TRBV6-2 or TRBV6-3 to TRBJ2-1, with D tentatively TRBD1 (5 bases). The germline V and J ends were trimmed by 2 bases and 6 bases, with 5 bases remaining between them. This CDR3 is built from 12 residues. Germline V lookup: CDR1 MNHEY, CDR2 SVGEGT. CDR3 sequence: CASSYQGNEQFF. The CDR3 nucleotides are TGTGCCAGCAGTTACCAGGGCAATGAGCAGTTCTTC.

The chain uses TRBV7-9 and TRBJ2-1, with 9 bases lining up with TRBD1. Looked up from germline, CDR1 is SEHNR and CDR2 is FQNEAQ (reference sequence). This CDR3 contains 17 residues. V trimming: 2 bases; J trimming: 3 bases; junction bases outside the gene matches: 8. CDR3 sequence: CASSLSKGQGFYNEQFF. DNA for the CDR3: TGTGCCAGCAGCTTAAGTAAAGGACAGGGGTTCTACAATGAGCAGTTCTTC.

The sample holds a few counts of this clone. The chain uses TRBV6-5 and TRBJ1-1; D gene uncertain. Between the trimmed V and J ends, which lost 0 bases and 0 bases, there was a span of 11 bases. This CDR3 has 16 amino acids. The V gene's germline CDR1 is MNHEY and CDR2 SVGAGI. CDR3 bases: TGTGCCAGCAGTTACTCGATGGGCAGATTGAACACTGAAGCTTTCTTT. This translates into CASSYSMGRLNTEAFF.

This chain links TRBV10-1 with TRBJ1-5; 7 bases agree with TRBD1. Germline lookup yields CDR1 WNHNN and CDR2 SYGVQD (reference sequence). Trimming at V came to 6 bases and at J to 4 bases, leaving 9 bases not matched to a gene. This CDR3 has 15 residues. The CDR3 is CASSEGQPPNQPQHF. The CDR3 bases are TGCGCCAGCAGCGAGGGACAGCCCCCGAATCAGCCCCAGCATTTT.

The CDR3 loop reads CAIGGVAYEQYF. The CDR3, as DNA: TGTGCCATTGGGGGGGTTGCGTACGAGCAGTACTTC. The chain links TRBV10-3 to TRBJ2-7; 7 nucleotides line up with TRBD2. Germline V CDR1 and CDR2: ENHRY, SYGVKD. V shed 9 bases, J shed 4 bases, and the junction held 6 bases outside the gene matches. The CDR3 totals 12 residues.

V and J are TRBV9 and TRBJ1-6, with TRBD1 matching over 9 bases. Per germline, CDR1 SGDLS and CDR2 YYNGEE. The J segment lost 5 bases and the V segment lost 3 bases, leaving 3 bases of the junction unmatched. This CDR3 spans 15 amino acids. The CDR3 DNA reads TGTGCCAGCAGCGAGGACAGGGGAGATAATTCACCCCTCCACTTT. This sequence encodes CASSEDRGDNSPLHF.

This chain connects TRBV28 to TRBJ2-1; D might be TRBD1 (6 bases). Germline CDR1 is MDHEN and CDR2 is SYDVKM. V was cut by 6 bases and J by 4 bases, with 16 bases left in between. This CDR3 has 15 amino acids. The CDR3 loop is CASRSTGTSYNEQFF. The CDR3 nucleotides are TGTGCCAGCAGAAGTACAGGGACCTCTTACAATGAGCAGTTCTTC.

The V call is TRBV29-1, the J call TRBJ1-2, with TRBD1 as a possible D gene (6 bases). The CDR3 is 13 residues long. V was clipped by 3 bases and J by 0 bases, with 8 bases between them. CDR1 is SQVTM, CDR2 ANQGSEA, per germline. The DNA for the CDR3 is TGCAGCGTTGACGACAGGCCTAACTATGGCTACACCTTC. It yields the protein CSVDDRPNYGYTF.

The CDR3 protein is CASSPGSGSYNEQFF. Here the CDR3 DNA reads TGTGCCAGCAGCCCGGGTAGCGGATCCTACAATGAGCAGTTCTTC. The chain carries TRBV11-2 and TRBJ2-1; D is possibly TRBD2 (6 bases). Germline CDR1 SGHAT, CDR2 FQNNGV. There are 15 residues in the CDR3. Trimming left V 5 bases short and J 1 base short, with 12 bases between.

The chain combines TRBV5-5 with TRBJ2-5; 12 bases map to TRBD2. The ends lost 7 bases at V and 2 bases at J; junction bases unmatched: 6. This CDR3 is 15 amino acids long. Germline-derived CDR1 and CDR2 are SGHKS and YYEKEE (reference sequence). The DNA of the CDR3 is TGTGCCAGCGCGGTTCTAGCGGGGGGGCAAGAGACCCAGTACTTC. It translates to CASAVLAGGQETQYF.

The chain joins TRBV21-1 to TRBJ1-5; the D call in the table, TRBD1, was not verified against the DNA. TRBV21-1 is described as a pseudogene. The CDR3 is 16 residues long. This chain's CDR3 is CASSNLSTGTEQPQHF. The CDR3 DNA reads TGTGCCAGCAGCAACCTTTCGACAGGGACGGAACAGCCCCAGCATTTT.

This clone was detected only once. The rearrangement joins TRBV7-3 to TRBJ2-1; 8 bases map to TRBD2. CDR3 size: 15 residues. V was clipped by 4 bases and J by 4 bases; unmatched bases: 6. Germline V CDR1 and CDR2: SGHTA, FQGTGA. CDR3 protein: CASSSGLAVYNEQFF. DNA of the CDR3: TGTGCCAGCAGCTCCGGACTAGCAGTGTACAATGAGCAGTTCTTC. Full variable domain (outside the CDR3, taken from reference TRBV7-3 and TRBJ2-1): GAGVSQTPSNKVTEKGKYVELRCDPISGHTALYWYRQSLGQGPEFLIYFQGTGAADDSGLPNDRFFAVRPEGSVSTLKIQRTERGDSAVYLCASSSGLAVYNEQFFGPGTRLTVL.

The V gene is TRBV28, the J gene TRBJ1-2; D unresolved. CDR1 MDHEN and CDR2 SYDVKM come from the germline V gene. Trimming pared 5 bases from V and 0 bases from J, leaving 13 bases between. The CDR3 covers 15 residues. The CDR3 loop is CASSPSGSPNYGYTF. CDR3 coding DNA: TGTGCCAGCAGTCCTTCAGGCAGTCCTAACTATGGCTACACCTTC.

The chain links TRBV18 to TRBJ2-7, with a weak D call TRBD2 (7 bases). CDR3 length: 17 amino acids. Deletions cut 6 bases from V and 0 bases from J, with 21 bases between. Germline CDR1 KGHSH, CDR2 LQKENI. The CDR3 sequence is CASSRGLAGASSYEQYF. Here the CDR3 DNA reads TGTGCCAGCTCGCGAGGGTTGGCGGGGGCTAGCTCCTACGAGCAGTACTTC.

The chain employs TRBV2 and TRBJ1-2, with TRBD1 matching 8 bases. V dropped 4 bases and J dropped 0; count of bases not matched to a gene: 1. The CDR3 consists of 14 residues. Germline CDR1 is SNHLY and CDR2 is FYNNEI. The CDR3 DNA reads TGTGCCAGCAGTGGGACAGGGCCTAACTATGGCTACACCTTC. It codes for CASSGTGPNYGYTF.